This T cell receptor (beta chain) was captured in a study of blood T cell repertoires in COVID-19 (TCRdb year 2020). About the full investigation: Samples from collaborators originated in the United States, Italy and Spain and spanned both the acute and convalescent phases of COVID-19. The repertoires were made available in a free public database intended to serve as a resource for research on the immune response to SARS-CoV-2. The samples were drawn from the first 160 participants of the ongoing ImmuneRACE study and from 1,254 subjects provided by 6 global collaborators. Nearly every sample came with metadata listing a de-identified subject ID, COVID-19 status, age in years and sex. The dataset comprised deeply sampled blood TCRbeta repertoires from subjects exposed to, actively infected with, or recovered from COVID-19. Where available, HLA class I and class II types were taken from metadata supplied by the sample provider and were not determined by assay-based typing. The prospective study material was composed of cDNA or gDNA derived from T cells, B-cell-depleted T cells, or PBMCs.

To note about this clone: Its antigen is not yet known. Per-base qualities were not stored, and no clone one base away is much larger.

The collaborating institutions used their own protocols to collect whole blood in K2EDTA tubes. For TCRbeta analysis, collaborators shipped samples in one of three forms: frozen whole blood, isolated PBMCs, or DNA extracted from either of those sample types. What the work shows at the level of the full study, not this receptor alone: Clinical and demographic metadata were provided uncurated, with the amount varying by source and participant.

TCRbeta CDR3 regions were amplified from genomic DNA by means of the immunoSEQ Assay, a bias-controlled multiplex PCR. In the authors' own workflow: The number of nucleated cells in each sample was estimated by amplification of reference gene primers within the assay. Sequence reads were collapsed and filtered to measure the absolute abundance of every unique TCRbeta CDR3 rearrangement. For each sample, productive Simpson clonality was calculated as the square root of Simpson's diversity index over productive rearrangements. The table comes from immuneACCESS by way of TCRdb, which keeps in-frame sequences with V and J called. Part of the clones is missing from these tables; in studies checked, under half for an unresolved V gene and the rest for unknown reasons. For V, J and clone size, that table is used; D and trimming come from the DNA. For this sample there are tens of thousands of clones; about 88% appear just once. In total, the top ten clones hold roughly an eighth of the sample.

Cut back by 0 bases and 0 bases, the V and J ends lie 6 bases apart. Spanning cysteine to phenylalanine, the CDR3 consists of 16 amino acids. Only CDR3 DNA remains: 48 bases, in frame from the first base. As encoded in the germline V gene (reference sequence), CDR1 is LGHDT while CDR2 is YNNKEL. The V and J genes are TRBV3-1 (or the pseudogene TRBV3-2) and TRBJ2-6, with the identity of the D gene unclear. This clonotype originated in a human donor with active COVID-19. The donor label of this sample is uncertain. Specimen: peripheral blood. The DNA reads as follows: TGTGCCAGCAGCCAAGATGTCAGCTCTGGGGCCAACGTCCTGACTTTC. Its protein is CASSQDVSSGANVLTF.